This TCR beta chain was sequenced in a study of CD8+CD57+ T cells in acquired aplastic anemia. V was pared by 7 bases and J by 0 bases, with 11 bases between. Germline values: CDR1 SGDLS, CDR2 YYNGEE. The CDR3 is 15 residues long. The authors sequenced patients whose flow cytometry had shown CD8+CD57+ cell expansion. This clonotype was counted ten times or more. The use of genomic DNA as template underpinned the TCR beta VDJ and CDR3 profiling. TCRdb used MiXCR to reprocess the reads, holding one entry per CDR3 protein. The sample shows hundreds of thousands of distinct CDR3 sequences, roughly a third of them seen only once.

The clonotype was recovered from a human donor with aplastic anemia. The chain links TRBV9 to TRBJ1-6; no clear D. Sequencing used sorted CD4+, CD8+, or CD8+CD57+ T cells (not recorded which) from PBMCs. The CDR3 DNA reads as TGTGCCAGCCAGCAGAGTAGCTCCTATAATTCACCCCTCCACTTT. As protein: CASQQSSSYNSPLHF.